The source of this T cell receptor beta chain is a study of response to subunit inactivated influenza vaccine. This clonotype was seen only a few times. What it binds is unknown. The germline V gene encodes CDR1 MNHEY and CDR2 SMNVEV (reference sequence). Trimming stripped 2 bases from V and 0 bases from J, with 13 bases between. The CDR3 totals 16 residues. Findings of the study overall: The authors suggested that every seasonal influenza vaccination recruits few new T cells.

TCRdb passed the RT-PCR reads through MiXCR, listing each CDR3 protein once. The profile covers more than 700,000 distinct CDR3 sequences, with 21% appearing a single time and more than 8.5% taken by the ten largest. Sequencing used PBMCs from blood, obtained approximately 5 days after vaccination. This TCR came from a middle-aged man who received an inactivated influenza vaccine. This chain uses TRBV27 with TRBJ1-1; tentatively, D is TRBD1 (5 bases). The CDR3 DNA sequence: TGTGCCAGCAGTTTACAGGGTGGGGTAATGAACACTGAAGCTTTCTTT. Its protein is CASSLQGGVMNTEAFF.